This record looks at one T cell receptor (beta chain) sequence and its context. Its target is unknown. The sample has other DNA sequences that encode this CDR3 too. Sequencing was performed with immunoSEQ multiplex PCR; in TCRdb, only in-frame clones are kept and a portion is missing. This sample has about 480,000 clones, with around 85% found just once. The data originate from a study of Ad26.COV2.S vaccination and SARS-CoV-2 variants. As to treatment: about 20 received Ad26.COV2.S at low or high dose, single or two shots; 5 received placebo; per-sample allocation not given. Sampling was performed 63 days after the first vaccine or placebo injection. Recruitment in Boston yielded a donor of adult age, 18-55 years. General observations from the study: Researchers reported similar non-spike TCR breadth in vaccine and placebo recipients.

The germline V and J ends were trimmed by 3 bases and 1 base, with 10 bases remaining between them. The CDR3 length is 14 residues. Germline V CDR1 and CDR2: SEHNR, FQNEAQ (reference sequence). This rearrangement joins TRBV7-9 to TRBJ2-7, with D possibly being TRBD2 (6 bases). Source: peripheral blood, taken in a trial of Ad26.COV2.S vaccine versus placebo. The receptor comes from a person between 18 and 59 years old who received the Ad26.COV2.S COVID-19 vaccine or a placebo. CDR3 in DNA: TGTGCCAGCAGCTTTCTCGGGGGTTCCTACGAGCAGTACTTC. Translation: CASSFLGGSYEQYF.